Following are 27 T cell receptor beta chains from one sample sequenced in a study of PD-1 blockade in mismatch repair-deficient tumors. Generated by immunoSEQ multiplex PCR, the TCRdb table keeps only in-frame clones and is missing some. Of some 120,000 clones listed, more than 60% are singletons. The sample in question was peripheral blood, obtained 60 weeks after starting pembrolizumab. The receptors derive from an adult with mismatch repair-deficient cancer.

This clone has only one observation. The chain uses TRBV9 and TRBJ2-3; TRBD2 agrees at 8 bases. The germline V gene has CDR1 SGDLS and CDR2 YYNGEE. The V gene end was trimmed by 4 bases and the J gene end by 3 bases; junction bases not matched to a gene: 10. The CDR3 is 16 amino acids. The CDR3 nucleotides are TGTGCCAGCAGCCCTTCCGGGAGGGGTAAGACAGATACGCAGTATTTT. Translated, it gives CASSPSGRGKTDTQYF.

CDR3 sequence reads: CASRQAQGGFYEQYF. CDR3 nucleotide sequence: TGCGCCAGCAGACAAGCACAGGGGGGTTTCTACGAGCAGTACTTC. The J gene is TRBJ2-7, the V gene TRBV5-1, with 8 nucleotides matching TRBD1. CDR1 is SGHRS, CDR2 YFSETQ, per germline. CDR3 size: 15 residues. The ends lost 5 bases at V and 3 bases at J; junction bases unmatched: 10.

The gene calls are TRBV2 and TRBJ2-7; D is possibly TRBD1 (5 bases). Looked up from germline, CDR1 is SNHLY and CDR2 is FYNNEI. V was clipped by 7 bases and J by 2 bases, with 12 bases between them. The CDR3 loop spans 13 amino acids. The CDR3 DNA reads as TGTGCCAGCAACCTACAGGAAGCCTACGAGCAGTACTTC. Translating gives CASNLQEAYEQYF.

The V gene is TRBV13, the J gene TRBJ1-1; no reliable D call. V shed 1 base and J shed 10 bases, with 16 bases lying between them. This CDR3 contains 14 residues. Germline V lookup: CDR1 PRHDT, CDR2 FYEKMQ (reference sequence). DNA of the CDR3: TGTGCCAGCAGCTTAGCGGCGCTACGCGGGGTAGCTTTCTTT. It codes for CASSLAALRGVAFF.

The rearrangement links TRBV7-9 to TRBJ2-7; weak D call: TRBD1 (6 bases). Germline values: CDR1 SEHNR, CDR2 FQNEAQ (reference sequence). This CDR3 contains 15 residues. V lost 1 base to trimming and J lost 1 base, with 11 bases between them. This chain's CDR3 is CASSLGGTKSYEQYF. The CDR3 nucleotides read TGTGCCAGCAGCTTAGGAGGGACAAAGTCCTACGAGCAGTACTTC.

In DNA form, the CDR3 reads TGTGCCAGCAGTCCCAGAGGGGTGGCCGGGGAGCTGTTTTTT. Amino acid sequence: CASSPRGVAGELFF. V usage is TRBV6-1 and J usage is TRBJ2-2; the D call may be TRBD1 or TRBD2 (5 bases each). The CDR3 covers 14 residues. CDR1 MNHNS and CDR2 SASEGT come from the germline V gene. V gave up 5 bases and J gave up 6 bases, with 13 bases separating them.

The chain recombines TRBV6-5 with TRBJ1-4, with D hard to call. V was cut by 8 bases and J by 0 bases, with 13 bases left in between. This CDR3 has 15 amino acids. Germline CDR1 MNHEY, CDR2 SVGAGI. CDR3 sequence (DNA): TGTGCCAGCTCCGGGGTGGGATCAACTAATGAAAAACTGTTTTTT. Its protein is CASSGVGSTNEKLFF.

This clone came up once. The chain couples TRBV9 to TRBJ2-1; tentatively, D is TRBD2 (5 bases). CDR1 SGDLS and CDR2 YYNGEE come from the germline V gene. The CDR3 runs to 17 residues. Trimming cost V 0 bases and J 0 bases, with 13 bases left between them. The CDR3 loop reads CASSVEGSVSSYNEQFF. CDR3 sequence (DNA): TGTGCCAGCAGCGTAGAAGGTAGCGTTAGCTCCTACAATGAGCAGTTCTTC. The entire variable domain, with the rest obtained from reference TRBV9 and TRBJ2-1, is as follows: DSGVTQTPKHLITATGQRVTLRCSPRSGDLSVYWYQQSLDQGLQFLIQYYNGEERAKGNILERFSAQQFPDLHSELNLSSLELGDSALYFCASSVEGSVSSYNEQFFGPGTRLTVL.

The rearrangement links TRBV6-1 to TRBJ2-5; D is unresolved. The germline V gene encodes CDR1 MNHNS and CDR2 SASEGT. The CDR3 consists of 12 residues. V shed 0 bases and J shed 6 bases, with 5 bases lying between them. CDR3 sequence: CASSEAGQTQYF. CDR3 in DNA: TGTGCCAGCAGTGAAGCAGGGCAGACCCAGTACTTC.

This clone turned up a few times. The chain joins TRBV5-1 to TRBJ1-2, with D possibly TRBD1 on 6 matching bases. In germline, CDR1 is SGHRS, CDR2 YFSETQ. V gave up 0 bases and J gave up 0 bases, with 6 bases separating them. The CDR3 loop spans 14 amino acids. The CDR3 DNA follows: TGCGCCAGCAGCTTGGGACAGGCTAACTATGGCTACACCTTC. Translated, it gives CASSLGQANYGYTF.

The V call is TRBV12-5, the J call TRBJ2-3; TRBD1 might be the D (6 bases). V was shortened by 1 base and J by 1 base, with 9 bases between the two germline ends. Germline V gene data show CDR1 as LGHNT and CDR2 as FRNRAP. The CDR3 covers 15 residues. The CDR3 reads CASGLAGVGTDTQYF. CDR3 sequence (DNA): TGTGCTAGTGGTTTGGCAGGGGTTGGCACAGATACGCAGTATTTT.

The CDR3 sequence is CASMQAGALDEQYF. The CDR3 nucleotides are TGTGCCAGCATGCAAGCGGGAGCTCTTGACGAGCAGTACTTC. The rearrangement joins TRBV5-5 to TRBJ2-7; TRBD2 aligns across 8 bases. This CDR3 comprises 14 residues. J was trimmed by 5 bases and V by 6 bases; bases with no gene match: 10. Germline V CDR1 and CDR2: SGHKS, YYEKEE (reference sequence).

The CDR3 DNA follows: TGTGCCAGCAGCAAAATTCGAAACAGCCCCACCTACGAGCAGTACTTC. It specifies CASSKIRNSPTYEQYF. The chain is built from TRBV21-1 and TRBJ2-7; the table assigns TRBD1, which was not confirmed against the DNA. TRBV21-1 counts as a pseudogene. CDR3 length: 16 amino acids.

The V gene is TRBV29-1, the J gene TRBJ2-1; a weak D match, TRBD2 (6 bases). This CDR3 is built from 13 residues. From germline, CDR1 is SQVTM and CDR2 ANQGSEA. V was clipped by 7 bases and J by 4 bases, with 14 bases between them. CDR3 sequence: CSGLAELYNEQFF. The DNA of the CDR3 is TGCAGCGGCTTAGCGGAACTATACAATGAGCAGTTCTTC.

The gene calls are TRBV18 and TRBJ2-6; D is unclear. The germline V and J ends were trimmed by 0 bases and 0 bases, with 3 bases remaining between them. Germline V gives CDR1 KGHSH, CDR2 LQKENI. This CDR3 region has 15 residues. The CDR3 coding sequence is TGTGCCAGCTCACCACCGGACTCTGGGGCCAACGTCCTGACTTTC. Protein product: CASSPPDSGANVLTF.

This chain uses TRBV7-2 with TRBJ2-5; no clear D. This CDR3 is built from 11 residues. V lost 5 bases, J lost 5 bases, and 6 bases lay in between. Germline CDR1 SGHTA, CDR2 FQGNSA. The CDR3 is CASSPVETQYF. The DNA of the CDR3 is TGTGCCAGCAGCCCCGTTGAGACCCAGTACTTC.

This chain connects TRBV5-1 to TRBJ2-3; D ambiguous. Germline CDR1 SGHRS, CDR2 YFSETQ. The CDR3 is 14 residues long. The ends were cut back, 1 base at V and 4 bases at J, with 10 bases in the middle. The CDR3 here is CASSLNHGADTQYF. Here the CDR3 DNA reads TGCGCCAGCAGCTTGAATCACGGCGCAGATACGCAGTATTTT.

The chain uses TRBV29-1 and TRBJ1-1, with D possibly matching TRBD1 (6 bases). The V end was cut by 3 bases, the J end by 5 bases, with 13 bases between. Germline loops: CDR1 SQVTM, CDR2 ANQGSEA. There are 13 residues in the CDR3. The CDR3 DNA reads as TGCAGCGTTGACGGACAGTCAGGGACTGAAGCTTTCTTT. This gives the protein CSVDGQSGTEAFF.

This clone was detected only once. The chain joins TRBV27 to TRBJ1-1, with D maybe TRBD1 (6 bases). The CDR3 is made up of 14 amino acids. Germline CDR1 and CDR2: MNHEY and SMNVEV (reference sequence). V lost 5 bases and J 3 bases, leaving 13 bases between the germline ends. CDR3 bases: TGTGCCAGCAGTCCACTGGGGGCTGACACTGAAGCTTTCTTT. This gives the protein CASSPLGADTEAFF.

The rearrangement links TRBV5-1 to TRBJ2-3, with TRBD2 matching over 7 bases. Germline CDR1 reads SGHRS; CDR2 reads YFSETQ. There are 13 residues in the CDR3. The ends lost 4 bases at V and 4 bases at J; junction bases unmatched: 3. The CDR3 spells CASSGGEADTQYF. The DNA of the CDR3 is TGCGCCAGCAGCGGGGGGGAAGCAGATACGCAGTATTTT.

The V call is TRBV5-4, the J call TRBJ1-4; D is possibly TRBD1 (5 bases). Germline V gene sequence: CDR1 SGHNT, CDR2 YYREEE (reference sequence). The germline V and J ends were trimmed by 2 bases and 7 bases, with 18 bases remaining between them. This CDR3 region has 16 residues. The CDR3 DNA follows: TGTGCCAGCAGCTTAGGGGTCGACCACTTGGGTGAAAAACTGTTTTTT. This gives the protein CASSLGVDHLGEKLFF.

The chain combines TRBV11-3 with TRBJ2-7; the D gene is possibly TRBD2 (6 bases). Germline CDR1 SGHNT, CDR2 YENEEA. V was trimmed by 5 bases and J by 2 bases, leaving 16 bases between them. The CDR3 is made up of 15 amino acids. CDR3 DNA: TGTGCCAGCAGCGGACGGGACTTCCTAACCTACGAGCAGTACTTC. Its translation is CASSGRDFLTYEQYF.

Only a few counts were recorded for this clone. The chain joins TRBV5-1 to TRBJ2-6, with 7 bases that match TRBD1. This CDR3 spans 17 amino acids. The germline V gene has CDR1 SGHRS and CDR2 YFSETQ. The J segment lost 0 bases and the V segment lost 3 bases, leaving 6 bases of the junction unmatched. DNA of the CDR3: TGCGCCAGCAGCTACGGGACAGTGAACTCTGGGGCCAACGTCCTGACTTTC. It specifies CASSYGTVNSGANVLTF.

The chain uses TRBV5-6 and TRBJ2-5; 12 bases fit TRBD1. Trimming removed 5 bases from V and 3 bases from J; junction bases left unmatched: 11. Germline CDR1 is SGHDT and CDR2 is YYEEEE. This CDR3 has 17 residues. The CDR3 DNA reads as TGTGCCAGCAGTCCCGGGACAGGGGGCTTGAAGAAAGAGACCCAGTACTTC. This gives the protein CASSPGTGGLKKETQYF. The whole variable domain, filled in from reference TRBV5-6 and TRBJ2-5, reads DAGVTQSPTHLIKTRGQQVTLRCSPKSGHDTVSWYQQALGQGPQFIFQYYEEEERQRGNFPDRFSGHQFPNYSSELNVNALLLGDSALYLCASSPGTGGLKKETQYFGPGTRLLVL.

The genes are TRBV5-1 and TRBJ2-7; 9 positions match TRBD2. This CDR3 comprises 16 residues. V was pared by 4 bases and J by 4 bases, with 12 bases of the junction left unmatched. The V gene's germline CDR1 is SGHRS and CDR2 YFSETQ. The CDR3 is CASSKGRGRESYEQYF. CDR3 nucleotides: TGCGCCAGCAGCAAGGGTCGCGGGAGGGAATCGTACGAGCAGTACTTC.

The chain links TRBV12-5 to TRBJ1-5; a weak D match, TRBD1 (5 bases). Germline CDR1 and CDR2: LGHNT and FRNRAP. The CDR3 extends over 14 amino acids. Trimming removed 9 bases at V and 3 bases at J, with 15 bases between. The CDR3 bases are TGTGCTAGCAAGAACGGGACCTCCAATCAGCCCCAGCATTTT. Its protein is CASKNGTSNQPQHF. Together with reference TRBV12-5 and TRBJ1-5, the CDR3 gives the full variable domain: DARVTQTPRHKVTEMGQEVTMRCQPILGHNTVFWYRQTMMQGLELLAYFRNRAPLDDSGMPKDRFSAEMPDATLATLKIQPSEPRDSAVYFCASKNGTSNQPQHFGDGTRLSIL.

The chain couples TRBV29-1 to TRBJ2-5; 9 bases align to TRBD2. Germline CDR1 SQVTM, CDR2 ANQGSEA. This CDR3 comprises 13 residues. The CDR3 DNA sequence: TGCTCCCTATGTCGAGCGGGAGGCAAGACCCAGTACTTC. Its protein is CSLCRAGGKTQYF.